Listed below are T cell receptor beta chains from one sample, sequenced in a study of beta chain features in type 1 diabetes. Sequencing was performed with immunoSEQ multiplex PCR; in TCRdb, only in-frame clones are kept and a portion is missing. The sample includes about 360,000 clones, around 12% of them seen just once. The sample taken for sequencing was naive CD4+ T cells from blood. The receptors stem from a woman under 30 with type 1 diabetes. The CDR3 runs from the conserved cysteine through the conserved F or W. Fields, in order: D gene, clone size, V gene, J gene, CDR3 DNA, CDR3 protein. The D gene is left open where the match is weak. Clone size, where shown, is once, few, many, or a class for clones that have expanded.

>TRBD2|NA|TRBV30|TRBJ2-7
TGTGCCTGCGACACTAGCGGGGGGCTGGAGCAGTACTTC
CACDTSGGLEQYF
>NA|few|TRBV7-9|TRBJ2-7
TGTGCCAGCAGTACCCGGGACTTAACCTACGAGCAGTACTTC
CASSTRDLTYEQYF
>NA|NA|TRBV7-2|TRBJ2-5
TGTGCCAGCACCGACAAACCAGGAGAGACCCAGTACTTC
CASTDKPGETQYF
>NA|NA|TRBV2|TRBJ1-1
TGTGCCAGCAGTGAGGAGGTGGGTGAAGCTTTCTTT
CASSEEVGEAFF
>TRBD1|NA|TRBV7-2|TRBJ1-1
TGTGCCAGCAGCTTAGCCCAGGGGGTCACTGAAGCTTTCTTT
CASSLAQGVTEAFF
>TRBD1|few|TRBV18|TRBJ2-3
TGTGCCAGCTCACCCAAGACAGGGGGCACAGATACGCAGTATTTT
CASSPKTGGTDTQYF
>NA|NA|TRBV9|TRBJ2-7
TGTGCCGGGACTTCCTACGAGCAGTACTTC
CAGTSYEQYF
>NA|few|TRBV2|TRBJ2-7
TGTGCCAGCACCAGCCGAGCGGGCAGACCCTACGAGCAGTACTTC
CASTSRAGRPYEQYF
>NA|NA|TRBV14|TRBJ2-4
TGTGCCAGCAGCCAAGCAGGGGTCAAAAACATTCAGTACTTC
CASSQAGVKNIQYF
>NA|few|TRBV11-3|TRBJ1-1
TGTGCCAGCAGCTTAGGTTGGTCAGTGAACACTGAAGCTTTCTTT
CASSLGWSVNTEAFF
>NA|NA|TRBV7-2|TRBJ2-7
TGTGCCAGCAGCTTATCGGGGGAGCAGTACTTC
CASSLSGEQYF
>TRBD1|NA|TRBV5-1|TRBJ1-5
TGCGCCAGCAGCTGGACAGGGGCCGCCGATCAGCCCCAGCATTTT
CASSWTGAADQPQHF
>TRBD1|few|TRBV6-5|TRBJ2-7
TGTGCCAGCAGAGGGACAGGGAGAACCTACGAGCAGTACTTC
CASRGTGRTYEQYF
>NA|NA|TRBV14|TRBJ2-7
TGTGCCAGCAGCCTTGGACAGTCCTACGAGCAGTACTTC
CASSLGQSYEQYF
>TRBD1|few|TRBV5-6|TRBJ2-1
TGTGCCAGCAGCCCGATCGGGACAGGGAATGAGCAGTTCTTC
CASSPIGTGNEQFF
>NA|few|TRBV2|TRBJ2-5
TGTGCCAGCAGGAAAGTAGGGCGGGCTCAGGAGACCCAGTACTTC
CASRKVGRAQETQYF
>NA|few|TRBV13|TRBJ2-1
TGTGCCAGCAGCTTAGCCACCCGAGGCAATTCTGGCAATGAGCAGTTCTTC
CASSLATRGNSGNEQFF
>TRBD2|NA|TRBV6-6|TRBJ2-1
TGTGCCAGCACCGATCGGGGGGGAGCCTACAATGAGCAGTTCTTC
CASTDRGGAYNEQFF
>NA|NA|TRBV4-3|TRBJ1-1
TGCGCCAGCAGCCAAGATGGGGCGAACACTGAAGCTTTCTTT
CASSQDGANTEAFF
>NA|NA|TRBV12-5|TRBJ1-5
TGTGCTAGTGGCTCAGCCCTGGCGGATCAGCCCCAGCATTTT
CASGSALADQPQHF
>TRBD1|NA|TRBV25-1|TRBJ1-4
TGTGCCAGCAGTGAGACAGGGAAGGTGGCTGGGGAAAAACTGTTTTTT
CASSETGKVAGEKLFF
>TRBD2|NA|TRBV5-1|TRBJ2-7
TGCGCCAGCAGCTTGCAGGGACTAGCGGGAGATTACGAGCAGTACTTC
CASSLQGLAGDYEQYF
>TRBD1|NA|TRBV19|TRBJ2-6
TGTGCCAGTAGTACTGGACAGGCCCCGCGGGCCAACGTCCTGACTTTC
CASSTGQAPRANVLTF
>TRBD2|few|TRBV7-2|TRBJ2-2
TGTGCCAGCAGTGTGACTAGCGGGGGGGCCGGCGGGGAGCTGTTTTTT
CASSVTSGGAGGELFF
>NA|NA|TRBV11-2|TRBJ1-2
TGTGCCAGCAGCCAGGGTCATAGGTCCTATGGCTACACCTTC
CASSQGHRSYGYTF
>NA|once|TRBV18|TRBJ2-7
TGTGCCAGCTCACCAGGAGGGTCCTACGAGCAGTACTTC
CASSPGGSYEQYF
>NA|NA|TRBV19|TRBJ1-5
TGTGCCAGTACCAGAGGTGATCTCCGGCCCCAGCATTTT
CASTRGDLRPQHF
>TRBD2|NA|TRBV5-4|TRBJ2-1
TGTGCCAGCAGCCGGACTAGCGGGGGGGCCCTATACAATGAGCAGTTCTTC
CASSRTSGGALYNEQFF